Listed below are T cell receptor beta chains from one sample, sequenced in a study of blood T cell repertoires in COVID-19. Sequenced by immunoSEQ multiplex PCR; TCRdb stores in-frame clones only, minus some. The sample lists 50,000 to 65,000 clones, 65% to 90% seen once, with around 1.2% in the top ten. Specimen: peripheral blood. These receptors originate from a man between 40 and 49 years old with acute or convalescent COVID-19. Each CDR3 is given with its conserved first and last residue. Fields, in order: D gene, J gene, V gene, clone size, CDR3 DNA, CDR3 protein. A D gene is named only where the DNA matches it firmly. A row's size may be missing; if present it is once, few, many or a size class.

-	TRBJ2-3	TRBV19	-	TGTGCCAGTAGTCCGGGACTTAAAGGGTTTGGAGATACGCAGTATTTT	CASSPGLKGFGDTQYF
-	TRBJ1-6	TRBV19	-	TGTGCCAGTAGTATAATCCCTGGCGACAGGAGGAGATCACCCCTCCACTTT	CASSIIPGDRRRSPLHF
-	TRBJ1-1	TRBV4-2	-	TGTGCCAGCAGCCAAGTTAATCCGGGAAACACTGAAGCTTTCTTT	CASSQVNPGNTEAFF
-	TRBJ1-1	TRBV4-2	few	TGTGCCAGCAGCCAAGATGATTCGGACACTGAAGCTTTCTTT	CASSQDDSDTEAFF
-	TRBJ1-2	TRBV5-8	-	TGTGCCAGCAGCCGAGATGCAGGGCTCGGCTATGGCTACACCTTC	CASSRDAGLGYGYTF
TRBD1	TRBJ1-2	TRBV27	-	TGTGCCAGCAGTCTCCGGGACAGGGCTGGGATTCGCGACTATGGCTACACCTTC	CASSLRDRAGIRDYGYTF
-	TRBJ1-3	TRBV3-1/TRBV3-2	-	TGTGCCAGCAGCCAAGGACAGGTTGGAAACACCATATATTTT	CASSQGQVGNTIYF
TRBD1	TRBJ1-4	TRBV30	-	TGTGCCTGGAGTGTACGTGTCGGGACAGGGGCTGAAAAACTGTTTTTT	CAWSVRVGTGAEKLFF
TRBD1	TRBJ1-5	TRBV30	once	TGTGCCTGGAGTGGTGGTACCGGGACAGGGCCCTATAGCAATCAGCCCCAGCATTTT	CAWSGGTGTGPYSNQPQHF
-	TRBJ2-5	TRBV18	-	TGTGCCAGCTCACCAAAAGCGGCTGGGGAGACCCAGTACTTC	CASSPKAAGETQYF
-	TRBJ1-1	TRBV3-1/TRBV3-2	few	TGTGCCAGCAGCCAACAGGGCAACACTGAAGCTTTCTTT	CASSQQGNTEAFF
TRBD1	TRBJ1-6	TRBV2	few	TGTGCCAGCAGTGATCCGGGACAGTATAATTCACCCCTCCACTTT	CASSDPGQYNSPLHF
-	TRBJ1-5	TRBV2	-	TGTGCCAGCAGAGGGGCGAGCAATCAGCCCCAGCATTTT	CASRGASNQPQHF
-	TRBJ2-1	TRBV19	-	TGTGCCAGTAGCGGGTTACAGGGAGGGAGTGAGCAGTTCTTC	CASSGLQGGSEQFF
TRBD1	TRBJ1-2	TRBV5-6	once	TGTGCCAGCAGCCTACGGACAGGCGAGGGCTACACCTTC	CASSLRTGEGYTF
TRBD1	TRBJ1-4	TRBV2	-	TGTGCCAGCAGTCCCGAATTGGGGACAGGGAATGAAAAACTGTTTTTT	CASSPELGTGNEKLFF
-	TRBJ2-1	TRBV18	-	TGTGCCAGCTCGCCCTACCACAGGGTTTTCTACAATGAGCAGTTCTTC	CASSPYHRVFYNEQFF
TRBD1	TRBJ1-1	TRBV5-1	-	TGCGCCAGCAGCTTCCGGGACAGGGGCCTGAACACTGAAGCTTTCTTT	CASSFRDRGLNTEAFF
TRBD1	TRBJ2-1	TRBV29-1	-	TGCAGCGTCCGTGGACAGGGGGAGCCCTACAATGAGCAGTTCTTC	CSVRGQGEPYNEQFF
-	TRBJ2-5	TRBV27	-	TGTGCCAGCAGTATCCGAGCCTCTAGGACCCAGTACTTC	CASSIRASRTQYF
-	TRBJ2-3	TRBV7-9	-	TGTGCCAGCAGCTTCGGGCGGGGTCTTGGTGATACGCAGTATTTT	CASSFGRGLGDTQYF
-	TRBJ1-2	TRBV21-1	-	TGTGCCAGCAACCAATATTACACTAACTATGGCTACACCTTC	CASNQYYTNYGYTF
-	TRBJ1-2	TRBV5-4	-	TGTGCCACCCTACCCTTCGGGAGGGTCGGCTACACCTTC	CATLPFGRVGYTF
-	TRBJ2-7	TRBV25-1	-	TGTGCCAGCAGCCGCGGCTGGGAGCAGTACTTC	CASSRGWEQYF
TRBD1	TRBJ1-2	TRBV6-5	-	TGTGCCAGCACCGCCGGGACAGTCTATGGCTACACCTTC	CASTAGTVYGYTF
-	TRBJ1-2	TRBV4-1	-	TGCGCCAGCAGCCAAGAGGGCTCTGGATCTATAAACTATGGCTACACCTTC	CASSQEGSGSINYGYTF
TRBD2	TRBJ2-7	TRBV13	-	TGTGCCAGCAGCGAAGCGGGGGGCTCCTACGAGCAGTACTTC	CASSEAGGSYEQYF
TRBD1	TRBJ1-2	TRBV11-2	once	TGTGCCAGCAGCATAGGACAGGCCCGTTCCTACACCTTC	CASSIGQARSYTF
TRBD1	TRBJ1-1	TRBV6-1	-	TGTGCCAGCAGTGAAACTATTAGGGGGCTTTACACTGAAGCTTTCTTT	CASSETIRGLYTEAFF
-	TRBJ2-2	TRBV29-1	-	TGCAGCGTTGAACCTAGAGGAGGAACCGGGGAGCTGTTTTTT	CSVEPRGGTGELFF
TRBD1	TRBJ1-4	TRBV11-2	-	TGTGCCAGCAGCTGGGGACAGAAGTTTAATGAAAAACTGTTTTTT	CASSWGQKFNEKLFF
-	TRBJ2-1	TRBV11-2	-	TGTGCCAGCAGCTTATCGCCCGGACAGAGCTCCTACAATGAGCAGTTCTTC	CASSLSPGQSSYNEQFF
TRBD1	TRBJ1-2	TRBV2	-	TGTGCCAGAAGACAGGGTCGTGATCGAATGGGCTACACCTTC	CARRQGRDRMGYTF
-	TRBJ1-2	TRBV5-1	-	TGCGCCAGCAGCTTGGACGCCACCCGAGCTAACTATGGCTACACCTTC	CASSLDATRANYGYTF
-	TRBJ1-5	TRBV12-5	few	TGTGCTAGTGTACAAGAGGGAGGTAGCAATCAGCCCCAGCATTTT	CASVQEGGSNQPQHF
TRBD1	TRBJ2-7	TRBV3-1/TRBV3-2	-	TGTGCCAGCAGCCAGGGACAGGGGGGCTACGAGCAGTACTTC	CASSQGQGGYEQYF
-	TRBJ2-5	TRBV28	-	TGTGCCAGCAGGCCAACTAGTACCTCACGGGAGACCCAGTACTTC	CASRPTSTSRETQYF
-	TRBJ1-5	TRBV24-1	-	TGTGCCACCAGTGACACGACAGAAAGGCAGCCCCAGCATTTT	CATSDTTERQPQHF
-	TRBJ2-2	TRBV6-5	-	TGTGCCAGCAGGTTGACAGAAACGAACACCGGGGAGCTGTTTTTT	CASRLTETNTGELFF
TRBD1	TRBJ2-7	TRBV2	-	TGTGCCAGCAGTGTAGGACAGGGCGGTTACGAGCAGTACTTC	CASSVGQGGYEQYF
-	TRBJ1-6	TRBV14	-	TGTGCCAGCAGCCAAGTACTCCCAGGCGCTAATTCACCCCTCCACTTT	CASSQVLPGANSPLHF
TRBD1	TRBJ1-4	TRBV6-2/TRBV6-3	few	TGTGCCAGCAGCCTGACAGGGGGCCATGAAAAACTGTTTTTT	CASSLTGGHEKLFF
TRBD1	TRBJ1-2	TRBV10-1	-	TGCGCCAGCTCGAGGGGGGACAGAGACTATGGCTACACCTTC	CASSRGDRDYGYTF